The rows below give T cell receptor beta chains drawn from one sample of a study of CD4 T cells in relation to SARS-CoV-2 and coronaviruses. Clones were read by immunoSEQ multiplex PCR, and TCRdb kept only the in-frame ones, dropping some. Of about 59,000 clones listed, around 86% are singletons. The material sequenced was memory CD4+ T cells from PBMCs. The source is a human donor in good health. CDR3s include the opening cysteine and the closing phenylalanine or tryptophan. D genes are given only for firm matches. Clone size is stated in some rows and not others, as once, few, many or a class when expanded.

length: 13; J: TRBJ1-6; V: TRBV30; size: .; D: .; DNA: TGTGCCTGGTCCCGGGCTTATAATTCACCCCTCCACTTT; CDR3: CAWSRAYNSPLHF
length: 13; J: TRBJ2-5; V: TRBV10-2; size: .; D: .; DNA: TGCGCCAGCAGTGGGGGGACTCTTGAGACCCAGTACTTC; CDR3: CASSGGTLETQYF
length: 14; J: TRBJ2-4; V: TRBV6-6; size: once; D: .; DNA: TGTGCCAGCAGTGGGCTAGCAATCTTTAACATTCAGTACTTC; CDR3: CASSGLAIFNIQYF
length: 14; J: TRBJ2-7; V: TRBV24-1; size: .; D: .; DNA: TGTGCCACCAGTGACTCGGGACGCCTTGGGGAGCAGTACTTC; CDR3: CATSDSGRLGEQYF
length: 15; J: TRBJ2-7; V: TRBV28; size: once; D: TRBD1; DNA: TGTGCCAGCAGTCGGTTTGGACAGGCCTCCTACGAGCAGTACTTC; CDR3: CASSRFGQASYEQYF
length: 16; J: TRBJ2-3; V: TRBV7-2; size: .; D: TRBD2; DNA: TGTGCCAGCAGGGGGGGACTAGCGGGAGTGGTGGATACGCAGTATTTT; CDR3: CASRGGLAGVVDTQYF
length: 14; J: TRBJ2-3; V: TRBV6-6; size: .; D: .; DNA: TGTGCCAGCTCGGGGGTGAGGACCACAGATACGCAGTATTTT; CDR3: CASSGVRTTDTQYF
length: 17; J: TRBJ2-3; V: TRBV7-6; size: .; D: .; DNA: TGTGCCAGCAGCTTAGGTCCCGCAGGGGCTGGGACAGATACGCAGTATTTT; CDR3: CASSLGPAGAGTDTQYF
length: 13; J: TRBJ1-1; V: TRBV19; size: few; D: TRBD1; DNA: TGTGCCAGTAGGGGGACAGGGGTAACTGAAGCTTTCTTT; CDR3: CASRGTGVTEAFF
length: 15; J: TRBJ2-2; V: TRBV6-2/TRBV6-3; size: .; D: TRBD1; DNA: TGTGCCAGCAGTTACCCGACAGGGGCGGTCGGGGAGCTGTTTTTT; CDR3: CASSYPTGAVGELFF
length: 16; J: TRBJ2-3; V: TRBV28; size: .; D: .; DNA: TGTGCCAGCAGCTCCGGAGGGGCCCCTGGGACAGATACGCAGTATTTT; CDR3: CASSSGGAPGTDTQYF
length: 16; J: TRBJ1-4; V: TRBV7-2; size: few; D: TRBD1; DNA: TGTGCCAGCAGTAACGCCCTGGGACAGGGGAACGAAAAACTGTTTTTT; CDR3: CASSNALGQGNEKLFF
length: 11; J: TRBJ2-7; V: TRBV28; size: .; D: TRBD1; DNA: TGTGCCAGCTTGGACAGGGGTGAGCAGTACTTC; CDR3: CASLDRGEQYF
length: 15; J: TRBJ2-1; V: TRBV10-1; size: .; D: TRBD1; DNA: TGCGCCAGCGCAACCGGGACAGGGCGAACAGATGAGCAGTTCTTC; CDR3: CASATGTGRTDEQFF
length: 14; J: TRBJ2-1; V: TRBV6-5; size: few; D: TRBD2; DNA: TGTGCCAGCACTAAGACTAGCGGGGCCAATGAGCAGTTCTTC; CDR3: CASTKTSGANEQFF
length: 16; J: TRBJ2-5; V: TRBV15; size: .; D: TRBD1; DNA: TGTGCCACCAGCAGAGATGACAGACAGGGTTCGGGGACCCAGTACTTC; CDR3: CATSRDDRQGSGTQYF
length: 14; J: TRBJ2-5; V: TRBV5-8; size: .; D: TRBD1; DNA: TGTGCCAGCCCTGAAGTCGGGACAGGGGTCACCCAGTACTTC; CDR3: CASPEVGTGVTQYF
length: 15; J: TRBJ1-5; V: TRBV2; size: .; D: TRBD1; DNA: TGTGCCAGCAGTGAAAGACAGGGGGATCGTCAGCCCCAGCATTTT; CDR3: CASSERQGDRQPQHF
length: 18; J: TRBJ2-1; V: TRBV7-2; size: .; D: TRBD2; DNA: TGTGCCAGCAGCTTTAGGCTAGCGGGAGGGGCAGGTAAAAATGAGCAGTTCTTC; CDR3: CASSFRLAGGAGKNEQFF
length: 15; J: TRBJ1-2; V: TRBV4-1; size: .; D: .; DNA: TGCGCCAGCAGCCAAGATTCGGACCCGAACTATGGCTACACCTTC; CDR3: CASSQDSDPNYGYTF
length: 13; J: TRBJ2-7; V: TRBV7-3; size: .; D: .; DNA: TGTGCCAGCAGCTTATCCGAACTCACGGAGCAGTACTTC; CDR3: CASSLSELTEQYF
length: 14; J: TRBJ1-5; V: TRBV2; size: .; D: .; DNA: TGTGCCAGCAGTGATCAACAGGGTGGTCAGCCCCAGCATTTT; CDR3: CASSDQQGGQPQHF
length: 19; J: TRBJ2-4; V: TRBV30; size: .; D: TRBD2; DNA: TGTGCCTGGAGCCTAAGCTCCCGGACTAGCGGAGTAGCCAAAAACATTCAGTACTTC; CDR3: CAWSLSSRTSGVAKNIQYF
length: 17; J: TRBJ2-7; V: TRBV11-2; size: .; D: TRBD1; DNA: TGTGCCAGCAGCTCGATGGGGGGTGGGACAGGCCGCTACGAGCAGTACTTC; CDR3: CASSSMGGGTGRYEQYF
length: 16; J: TRBJ2-3; V: TRBV9; size: .; D: .; DNA: TGTGCCAGCAGCGCTCCAGGGGAGCGGCACTCAGATACGCAGTATTTT; CDR3: CASSAPGERHSDTQYF
length: 14; J: TRBJ1-2; V: TRBV10-2; size: .; D: .; DNA: TGCGCCAGCAGAGAAGGAATATCTAACTATGGCTACACCTTC; CDR3: CASREGISNYGYTF
length: 18; J: TRBJ2-3; V: TRBV13; size: .; D: TRBD2; DNA: TGTGCCAGCAGCCGCAAAAATAGCGGGAGGGGGAACACAGATACGCAGTATTTT; CDR3: CASSRKNSGRGNTDTQYF
length: 13; J: TRBJ2-2; V: TRBV7-8; size: few; D: .; DNA: TGTGCCAGCAGTTCGGGGTACACCGGGGAGCTGTTTTTT; CDR3: CASSSGYTGELFF
length: 14; J: TRBJ2-5; V: TRBV5-1; size: .; D: TRBD2; DNA: TGCGCCAGCAGCTTGACTAGCGTGCTAGAGACCCAGTACTTC; CDR3: CASSLTSVLETQYF
length: 18; J: TRBJ2-3; V: TRBV3-1/TRBV3-2; size: .; D: TRBD2; DNA: TGTGCCAGCAGCCAAGGGACTAGCGGCCCAGGCGGCACAGATACGCAGTATTTT; CDR3: CASSQGTSGPGGTDTQYF
length: 15; J: TRBJ1-2; V: TRBV2; size: once; D: .; DNA: TGTGCCAGCAGTCGATCGGGGCTAGCTAACTATGGCTACACCTTC; CDR3: CASSRSGLANYGYTF
length: 15; J: TRBJ2-1; V: TRBV19; size: .; D: .; DNA: TGTGCCAGTAGTCCCAGGGAGAATATAATCGATGAGCAGTTCTTC; CDR3: CASSPRENIIDEQFF
length: 15; J: TRBJ1-5; V: TRBV19; size: once; D: .; DNA: TGTGCCAGTTCCTCTGGGGGTGTGGGCAATCAGCCCCAGCATTTT; CDR3: CASSSGGVGNQPQHF
length: 11; J: TRBJ2-3; V: TRBV5-1; size: .; D: .; DNA: TGCGCCAGCAGCGGGATGGATACGCAGTATTTT; CDR3: CASSGMDTQYF
length: 16; J: TRBJ1-5; V: TRBV19; size: .; D: .; DNA: TGTGCCAGTAGGCCCACCGGAAGGGGGGACAATCAGCCCCAGCATTTT; CDR3: CASRPTGRGDNQPQHF
length: 15; J: TRBJ2-1; V: TRBV25-1; size: once; D: .; DNA: TGTGCCAGCAGCGAGCCCTCGGGGCCCCGCAATGAGCAGTTCTTC; CDR3: CASSEPSGPRNEQFF
length: 11; J: TRBJ2-5; V: TRBV4-2; size: .; D: .; DNA: TGTGCCAGCACCAGGGGAGAGACCCAGTACTTC; CDR3: CASTRGETQYF
length: 18; J: TRBJ2-1; V: TRBV27; size: .; D: .; DNA: TGTGCCAGCAGTCCTCCGCGAATTCGGGGGAACTCCTACAATGAGCAGTTCTTC; CDR3: CASSPPRIRGNSYNEQFF